These 7 T cell receptor beta chains share one sample of origin, sequenced in a study of blood T cell repertoires in COVID-19. Clones were read by immunoSEQ multiplex PCR, and TCRdb kept only the in-frame ones, dropping some. The sample shows 90,000 or so clones, 86% of them seen only once. Sequences were obtained from peripheral blood. The receptors shown here come from a human donor in a cohort sampled during active COVID-19.

The V and J genes are TRBV28 and TRBJ1-1, with D maybe TRBD1 (5 bases). The CDR3 spans 17 residues. The germline CDR1 and CDR2 sequences are MDHEN and SYDVKM. V lost 3 bases, J lost 0 bases, and 17 bases lay in between. CDR3 amino acids: CASSFLGAITMNTEAFF. The CDR3 bases are TGTGCCAGCAGTTTTTTAGGGGCTATCACCATGAACACTGAAGCTTTCTTT.

This chain links TRBV11-1 with TRBJ2-7, with D possibly matching TRBD1 (7 bases). CDR1 SGHAT and CDR2 FQDESV come from the germline V gene (reference sequence). This CDR3 is 15 amino acids long. V was shortened by 6 bases and J by 3 bases, with 18 bases between the two germline ends. The CDR3 DNA reads as TGTGCCAGCAGACAGGGGACGGGGAGGAGCTACGAGCAGTACTTC. This translates into CASRQGTGRSYEQYF.

This rearrangement joins TRBV5-6 to TRBJ2-7; TRBD2 aligns across 7 bases. With V trimmed by 4 bases and J by 4 bases, 8 bases remained unmatched. The germline gives CDR1 SGHDT, CDR2 YYEEEE. This CDR3 contains 14 residues. The CDR3 protein is CASSPSGRLYEQYF. The CDR3 DNA reads TGTGCCAGCAGCCCTTCCGGGAGGTTGTACGAGCAGTACTTC. The full variable domain, with the rest looked up from reference TRBV5-6 and TRBJ2-7, is DAGVTQSPTHLIKTRGQQVTLRCSPKSGHDTVSWYQQALGQGPQFIFQYYEEEERQRGNFPDRFSGHQFPNYSSELNVNALLLGDSALYLCASSPSGRLYEQYFGPGTRLTVT.

The J gene is TRBJ2-1, the V gene TRBV6-2 or TRBV6-3, with D perhaps matching TRBD1 (6 bases). Germline CDR1 and CDR2: MNHEY and SVGEGT. The CDR3 consists of 16 residues. V was trimmed by 2 bases and J by 3 bases, leaving 14 bases between them. This chain's CDR3 is CASSYLRQDFYNEQFF. In DNA, the CDR3 is TGTGCCAGCAGTTACCTACGACAGGATTTCTACAATGAGCAGTTCTTC.

This clone was seen more than once but under ten times. The V call is TRBV20-1, the J call TRBJ1-4; 7 nucleotides align to TRBD1. The germline gives CDR1 DFQATT, CDR2 SNEGSKA (reference sequence). The CDR3 has 14 amino acids. With V trimmed by 3 bases and J by 9 bases, 10 bases remained unmatched. CDR3 bases: TGCAGTGCTAGTAGAGAGGACAGGAGGCAAAAACTGTTTTTT. This codes for CSASREDRRQKLFF.

The V and J genes are TRBV9 and TRBJ1-2; 7 nucleotides align to TRBD1. CDR1 is SGDLS and CDR2 is YYNGEE in the germline V gene. This CDR3 region has 16 residues. After removal of 3 bases from V and 6 bases from J, the junction contained 14 bases not matched to a gene. CDR3 DNA: TGTGCCAGCAGCGCCCGACTGGGGAGCACAGGGGATGGCTACACCTTC. Translated, it gives CASSARLGSTGDGYTF.

The chain is built from TRBV4-1 and TRBJ2-6; 8 bases line up with TRBD1. The germline V gene has CDR1 MGHRA and CDR2 YSYEKL. Germline trimming cut 6 bases from V and 1 base from J; bases unmatched to any gene: 11. The CDR3 spans 18 residues. The CDR3: CASRNTGTGGSGANVLTF. The CDR3 region has the DNA TGCGCCAGCAGGAATACCGGGACAGGCGGATCTGGGGCCAACGTCCTGACTTTC.